The T cell receptor beta chain under discussion was sequenced for a study of CD8+CD57+ T cells in acquired aplastic anemia. General observations from the study: Patients and controls had in common 25 to 35 CD8+ CDR3 sequences.

Genomic DNA served as template for TCR beta VDJ and CDR3 profiling. One entry per CDR3 protein, called by TCRdb with MiXCR from the reads. Here the sample spans about 98,000 distinct CDR3 sequences, roughly two thirds being singletons. In the case of this clonotype: Its antigen is not known.

Patients included in sequencing had previously demonstrated CD8+CD57+ cell expansion by flow cytometry. Patients, without exception, had severe acquired aplastic anemia. Patients were untreated when blood was sampled. Germline-derived CDR1 and CDR2 are DFQATT and SNEGSKA (reference sequence). J gave up 5 bases and V 2 bases, and 12 bases lay outside the gene matches. The CDR3 spans 15 residues. The TCR sequence derives from a human donor with aplastic anemia. The gene calls are TRBV20-1 and TRBJ2-7; 7 positions match TRBD1. The sample consisted of sorted CD4+, CD8+, or CD8+CD57+ T cells (not recorded which) from PBMCs. CDR3 region: CSARSWGRQGHEQYF. Here the CDR3 DNA reads TGCAGTGCTAGATCGTGGGGGAGACAGGGCCACGAGCAGTACTTC.